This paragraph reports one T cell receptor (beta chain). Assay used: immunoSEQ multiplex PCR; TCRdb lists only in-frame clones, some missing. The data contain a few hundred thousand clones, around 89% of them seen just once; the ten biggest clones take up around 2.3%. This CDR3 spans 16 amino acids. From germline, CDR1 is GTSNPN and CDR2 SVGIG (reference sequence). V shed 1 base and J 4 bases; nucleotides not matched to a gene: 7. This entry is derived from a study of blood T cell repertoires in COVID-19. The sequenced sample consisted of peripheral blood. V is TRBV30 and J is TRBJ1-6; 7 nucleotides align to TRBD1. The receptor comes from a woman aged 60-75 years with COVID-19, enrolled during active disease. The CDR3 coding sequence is TGTGCCTGGAGTGATCAAGGGGGCCGATATAATTCACCCCTCCACTTT. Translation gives CAWSDQGGRYNSPLHF.